This is a list of T cell receptor beta chains from one sample in a study of post-analysis software for immune sequencing data. TCRdb ran MiXCR on the PCR reads and lists one entry per CDR3 protein. This sample has 550,000 to 700,000 distinct CDR3 sequences; around 40% occur once, and the top ten carry under 2%. The sample comprised blood. These receptors all come from a girl aged 10 to 17 with multiple sclerosis. CDR3s include the opening cysteine and the closing phenylalanine or tryptophan. A D gene is named only where the DNA matches it firmly. Not all rows give a size; the values are once, few, many and, for expanded clones, a class.

D gene,clone size,J gene,V gene,CDR3 DNA,CDR3 protein
-,once,TRBJ2-5,TRBV12-3/TRBV12-4,TGTGCCAGCGGGCTAGGGGTTCGGCTCCAAGAGACCCAGTACTTC,CASGLGVRLQETQYF
-,few,TRBJ2-5,TRBV6-1,TGTGCCAGCAGTGAAGGAGTCGGGAGGACCCAGTACTTC,CASSEGVGRTQYF
TRBD2,many,TRBJ2-7,TRBV6-1,TGTGCCAGCAGTGCCCTGGGTAGCGGGCCGTCCTACGAGCAGTACTTC,CASSALGSGPSYEQYF
-,-,TRBJ1-1,TRBV20-1,TGCAGTGCTAGGCACATTAACACTGAAGCTTTCTTT,CSARHINTEAFF
-,few,TRBJ2-6,TRBV20-1,TGCAGTGCTAGAAGGCAGCCATCTGGGGCCAACGTCCTGACTTTC,CSARRQPSGANVLTF
TRBD2,-,TRBJ2-5,TRBV20-1,TGCAGTGCTAGACCTGGGACTAGCGGGATCGATGAGCAGTACTTC,CSARPGTSGIDEQYF
-,-,TRBJ1-2,TRBV25-1,TGTGCCAGCAGTGAAACTATTCGGGGGTATGGCTACACCTTC,CASSETIRGYGYTF
-,many,TRBJ2-1,TRBV7-9,TGTGCCAGCAGTTCCCAGGGTAATGAGCAGTTCTTC,CASSSQGNEQFF
-,few,TRBJ2-5,TRBV12-5,TGTGCTAGTGGTTTGCCCCCGAGGGGAGAGACCCAGTACTTC,CASGLPPRGETQYF
-,few,TRBJ2-5,TRBV7-9,TGTGCCAGCAGCGTATCCCAGGGGGAGACCCAGTACTTC,CASSVSQGETQYF
TRBD1,-,TRBJ2-7,TRBV24-1,TGTGCCACCCAGACAGGGACGTATCCCTACGAGCAGTACTTC,CATQTGTYPYEQYF
TRBD1,-,TRBJ1-2,TRBV6-5,TGTGCCAGCAGTTACTCGGGGACAGGCGATTGGTATGGCTACACCTTC,CASSYSGTGDWYGYTF
TRBD2,-,TRBJ2-3,TRBV20-1,TGCAGTGCCCCCAACCCCGTAAGCGGGGGGGCAGAAACAGATACGCAGTATTTT,CSAPNPVSGGAETDTQYF
-,-,TRBJ2-1,TRBV5-1,TGCGCCAGCAGTCCGGGGGACGTCCCTAAGCATGAGCAGTTCTTC,CASSPGDVPKHEQFF
TRBD2,few,TRBJ2-3,TRBV13,TGTGCCAGCAGCTCCGGACTAGCGGGGGGGCCCGGTTTTCTCACAGATACGCAGTATTTT,CASSSGLAGGPGFLTDTQYF
TRBD1,-,TRBJ2-3,TRBV12-3/TRBV12-4,TGTGCCAGCAGTTTAGGGACAGGGTCAGATACGCAGTATTTT,CASSLGTGSDTQYF
TRBD2,few,TRBJ2-7,TRBV12-3/TRBV12-4,TGTGCCAGCAGCCACCCCAAGGGGCGGGAGGCCGCCTACGAGCAGTACTTC,CASSHPKGREAAYEQYF
-,-,TRBJ2-2,TRBV10-3,TGTGCCATCAGTCCCCGGGGAGTAACGGGGGAGCTGTTTTTT,CAISPRGVTGELFF
-,-,TRBJ2-4,TRBV7-9,TGTGCCAGCACCAATCGACAGGCCAAAAACATTCAGTACTTC,CASTNRQAKNIQYF
-,-,TRBJ2-5,TRBV7-2,TGTGCCAGCAGCTTAGGTCCCGGGGGGCAGACCCAGTACTTC,CASSLGPGGQTQYF
-,few,TRBJ2-3,TRBV20-1,TGCAGTGCTAGAGAGTCGATAGCGCTGTTGGATACGCAGTATTTT,CSARESIALLDTQYF
-,few,TRBJ2-7,TRBV29-1,TGCAGCGTTAGACAGGGAGGGTACGAGCAGTACTTC,CSVRQGGYEQYF
-,-,TRBJ2-5,TRBV4-1,TGCGCCAGCAGCCAAGGAGGACTGCGACGCCACACGTACCAAGAGACCCAGTACTTC,CASSQGGLRRHTYQETQYF
-,-,TRBJ1-4,TRBV12-3/TRBV12-4,TGTGCCAGCAGTCCCGGGGGGAGTGAAAAACTGTTTTTT,CASSPGGSEKLFF
TRBD2,-,TRBJ2-3,TRBV7-9,TGTGCCAGCGGGACTAGCGGGAATACAGATACGCAGTATTTT,CASGTSGNTDTQYF
-,few,TRBJ2-7,TRBV4-2,TGTGCCAGCAGCCAAGAACGGGACTCACGCTACGAGCAGTACTTC,CASSQERDSRYEQYF
-,-,TRBJ2-5,TRBV20-1,TGCAGTGCCCGGCGTGGGCAGGGTCCCCGTGAGCAGTACTTC,CSARRGQGPREQYF
-,-,TRBJ1-1,TRBV3-1,TGTGCCAGCAGCCAGACGACGAACACTGAAGCTTTCTTT,CASSQTTNTEAFF
-,-,TRBJ2-1,TRBV20-1,TGCAGTGCTTACGCTGCCTGGGAGCAGTTCTTC,CSAYAAWEQFF
TRBD2,-,TRBJ2-5,TRBV29-1,TGCAGCGCTCCGGGACTAGCGTACCAAGAGACCCAGTACTTC,CSAPGLAYQETQYF
TRBD1,few,TRBJ1-2,TRBV27,TGTGCCAGCAGTCCCGGGACAGCTCCCCGCGGGGGCTACACCTTC,CASSPGTAPRGGYTF
-,-,TRBJ2-3,TRBV29-1,TGCAACACCCCTTTTGAGCCACCCACAGATACGCAGTATTTT,CNTPFEPPTDTQYF
-,-,TRBJ2-3,TRBV12-3/TRBV12-4,TGTGCCAGCAGTTTGAGGGCAGGCCCAGATACGCAGTATTTT,CASSLRAGPDTQYF
TRBD2,-,TRBJ2-5,TRBV10-3,TGTGCCATCAGTGCTGATAGCGGGAGGCAAGAGACCCAGTACTTC,CAISADSGRQETQYF
TRBD1,-,TRBJ2-4,TRBV12-3/TRBV12-4,TGTGCCAGCAGCTTAGGCAGACAGGGTCACATTCAGTACTTC,CASSLGRQGHIQYF
TRBD1,few,TRBJ2-3,TRBV7-9,TGTGCCAGCAGCCCCACAGGGGCGGGTCTCACAGATACGCAGTATTTT,CASSPTGAGLTDTQYF
-,few,TRBJ2-1,TRBV12-3/TRBV12-4,TGTGCCAGCAACCTCCCCGGGCAGGATGAGCAGTTCTTC,CASNLPGQDEQFF
-,-,TRBJ2-5,TRBV2,TGTGCCGGGGCACAAGAGACCCAGTACTTC,CAGAQETQYF
-,-,TRBJ1-1,TRBV20-1,TGCAGTGCTGGAGATGGGACTGAAGCTTTCTTT,CSAGDGTEAFF